The entry that follows covers one T cell receptor beta chain sequence. Its target is not known. The CDR3 has 12 amino acids. Germline CDR1 reads PRHDT; CDR2 reads FYEKMQ (reference sequence). The V and J ends lost 5 bases and 7 bases respectively, with 10 bases between them. These data are taken from a study of OX40 agonist ivuxolimab in advanced cancers. Across the study: Patients received intravenous ivuxolimab every 2 weeks at 0.01 to 10 mg/kg. Cohort: around 79% men, mean age 60, aged about 20 to 80.

Only in-frame clones appear in the TCRdb table, and some are missing; sequencing was by immunoSEQ multiplex PCR. The sample consists of 55,000 to 85,000 clones, approximately 90% of them appearing once. Overall study findings and caveats: The authors did not determine the antigen specificity of the expanded peripheral T cells.

People who had autoimmune disease history or systemic immunosuppression were excluded. The receptor's source is an adult with an advanced solid tumor such as melanoma, head and neck, liver or kidney cancer. The input for sequencing was CD4+ or CD8+ T cells sorted from blood, taken in a trial of the OX40 agonist ivuxolimab. The chain links TRBV13 to TRBJ2-3; tentatively, D is TRBD1 (6 bases). CDR3 in amino acids: CASSPGANTQYF. Written as DNA, the CDR3 is TGTGCCAGCAGCCCAGGGGCTAATACGCAGTATTTT.